The 18 T cell receptor beta chains given below trace back to one sample, sequenced in a study of blood T cell repertoires in COVID-19. The assay was immunoSEQ multiplex PCR, and TCRdb's table has in-frame clones only and misses some. The sample consists of 130,000 to 150,000 clones, around 80% of them appearing once. The sample consisted of peripheral blood. These receptors were collected from a woman in her forties or fifties with acute or convalescent COVID-19.

This sequence joins TRBV5-1 and TRBJ2-2; maybe TRBD2 (7 bases). The CDR3 is 16 amino acids. With 1 base removed from V and 3 bases from J, the gap between germline ends came to 13 bases. CDR1 and CDR2 from the germline V gene are SGHRS and YFSETQ. The CDR3 DNA follows: TGCGCCAGCAGCTTGAACGGGGGGCAGGACACCGGGGAGCTGTTTTTT. Translated: CASSLNGGQDTGELFF.

A word on this clone: An end of the junction differs from the germline gene, which may be a read error. The chain uses TRBV19 and TRBJ1-5; maybe TRBD1 (6 bases). The CDR3 runs to 17 residues. In germline, CDR1 is LNHDA, CDR2 SQIVND (reference sequence). The CDR3, as DNA: TGTGCCAGCAGTAGGTATGACCGGGGGGCTGGGGATCAGCCCCAGCATTTT. It translates to CASSRYDRGAGDQPQHF.

The genes are TRBV2 and TRBJ2-7, with D possibly matching TRBD1 (6 bases). This CDR3 is 15 amino acids long. V was shortened by 8 bases and J by 0 bases, with 17 bases between the two germline ends. Germline V CDR1 and CDR2: SNHLY, FYNNEI. The CDR3 protein is CASLSQGISSYEQYF. CDR3 sequence (DNA): TGTGCCAGCTTATCACAGGGCATCAGCTCCTACGAGCAGTACTTC.

In nucleotides, the CDR3 is TGTGCCAGTAAATCCCCCCCAAGTCCAGGGGGCTTTCAGCCCCAGCATTTT. Protein sequence: CASKSPPSPGGFQPQHF. The chain carries TRBV19 and TRBJ1-5, with 8 bases that match TRBD1. V lost 7 bases to trimming and J lost 6 bases; unmatched junction nucleotides: 17. The length of the CDR3 is 17 residues. Germline values: CDR1 LNHDA, CDR2 SQIVND (reference sequence).

This clone appeared a single time. J is TRBJ1-6 and V is TRBV2, with 10 positions matching TRBD1. V gave up 1 base and J gave up 7 bases; unmatched junction bases: 10. Germline V CDR1 and CDR2: SNHLY, FYNNEI. This CDR3 has 18 residues. In nucleotides, the CDR3 is TGTGCCAGCAGTGAAGGGGACAGGGGCTTCTCAGTGAATTCACCCCTCCACTTT. This codes for CASSEGDRGFSVNSPLHF.

This sequence joins TRBV20-1 and TRBJ1-3, with 7 positions matching TRBD1. CDR1 is DFQATT, CDR2 SNEGSKA, per germline (reference sequence). The CDR3 contains 14 residues. V was pared by 3 bases and J by 0 bases, with 2 bases of the junction left unmatched. In DNA form, the CDR3 reads TGCAGTGCTAGTTGGGACAGCTCTGGAAACACCATATATTTT. Its protein is CSASWDSSGNTIYF.

The chain uses TRBV10-3 and TRBJ1-2; TRBD1 aligns across 11 bases. This CDR3 contains 13 residues. V lost 10 bases, J lost 8 bases, and 9 bases stayed unmatched. Germline V gives CDR1 ENHRY, CDR2 SYGVKD. Here the CDR3 reads CATVRTGGEGYTF. The CDR3, as DNA: TGTGCCACCGTTCGGACAGGGGGCGAGGGCTACACCTTC.

The rearrangement links TRBV27 to TRBJ2-2, with 7 bases matching TRBD1. Germline V gene lookup returns CDR1 MNHEY and CDR2 SMNVEV (reference sequence). The CDR3 covers 15 residues. V shed 6 bases, J shed 2 bases, and the junction held 6 bases outside the gene matches. CDR3 nucleotide sequence: TGTGCCAGCAGGCAACAGGGGTTTAACACCGGGGAGCTGTTTTTT. Its translation: CASRQQGFNTGELFF.

A remark on this clone: An end of the junction differs from the germline gene, which may be a read error. J is TRBJ2-7 and V is TRBV30; 7 bases fit TRBD1. The CDR3 has 13 amino acids. Germline CDR1 and CDR2: GTSNPN and SVGIG (reference sequence). The CDR3 nucleotides are TGTGCCTGCCGAGTGGGACAGTCCTACGATTTGGGCTTC. Translated: CACRVGQSYDLGF.

J is TRBJ2-5 and V is TRBV7-6; TRBD2 matches 12 bases. CDR1 and CDR2 (germline): SGHVS, FNYEAQ. Trimming at V came to 1 base and at J to 6 bases, leaving 9 bases not matched to a gene. The CDR3 is 17 amino acids. The CDR3 is CASSLDLAGGSNKTQYF. The DNA of the CDR3 is TGTGCCAGCAGCTTAGATCTAGCGGGGGGGTCTAATAAGACCCAGTACTTC.

This clone was recorded once. The rearrangement links TRBV6-2 or TRBV6-3 to TRBJ2-1; 7 nucleotides match TRBD2. This CDR3 comprises 15 residues. Germline CDR1 and CDR2: MNHEY and SVGEGT. V lost 4 bases and J lost 7; bases outside the gene matches: 10. Written as DNA, the CDR3 is TGTGCCAGCAGTTGGCGGGGGTCTATTTCGAATGAGCAGTTCTTC. It specifies CASSWRGSISNEQFF.

The V gene is TRBV6-6, the J gene TRBJ2-3; tentative D call: TRBD2 (7 bases). This CDR3 region has 15 residues. The germline CDR1 and CDR2 sequences are MNHNY and SVGAGI (reference sequence). The V gene lost 3 bases and the J gene lost 2 bases, with 12 bases spanning the gap. In DNA, the CDR3 is TGTGCCAGCAGTTATGCGGGGGCCCACACAGATACGCAGTATTTT. It encodes CASSYAGAHTDTQYF.

In DNA form, the CDR3 reads TGTGCCAGCAGCGTCGGGTATAGCAATCAGCCCCAGCATTTT. Its translation: CASSVGYSNQPQHF. This chain uses TRBV9 with TRBJ1-5; D remains unclear. CDR1 and CDR2 from the germline V gene are SGDLS and YYNGEE. Trimming stripped 2 bases from V and 0 bases from J, with 6 bases between. There are 14 residues in the CDR3.

About this clone itself: Other DNA sequences in the sample encode the same CDR3. The chain combines TRBV4-3 with TRBJ1-5; 7 bases align to TRBD1. With 3 bases clipped from V and 4 bases from J, the junction kept 3 bases outside the gene matches. CDR3 length: 14 residues. Germline V gene lookup returns CDR1 LGHNA and CDR2 YSLEER. The CDR3 sequence is CASSQNRGNQPQHF. DNA of the CDR3: TGCGCCAGCAGCCAGAACAGGGGTAATCAGCCCCAGCATTTT.

This rearrangement joins TRBV7-6 to TRBJ1-5, with 10 nucleotides matching TRBD1. Germline V gene lookup returns CDR1 SGHVS and CDR2 FNYEAQ. V dropped 5 bases and J dropped 5; count of bases not matched to a gene: 6. This CDR3 is built from 15 residues. The DNA for the CDR3 is TGTGCCAGCAGCGGCAGCGGGACAGGGGATCAGCCCCAGCATTTT. It translates to CASSGSGTGDQPQHF.

Remarks on this clone: The sample has other DNA sequences that encode this CDR3 too. The gene calls are TRBV3-1 (or the pseudogene TRBV3-2) and TRBJ1-6; D unresolved. The CDR3 totals 14 residues. Per germline, CDR1 LGHDT and CDR2 YNNKEL (reference sequence). V shed 3 bases and J shed 5 bases, with 8 bases lying between them. DNA of the CDR3: TGTGCCAGCAGCCAGGGGAGTGATAATTCACCCCTCCACTTT. This codes for CASSQGSDNSPLHF.

The chain employs TRBV14 and TRBJ1-1; D call uncertain. Per the germline V gene, CDR1 is SGHDN and CDR2 is FVKESK. The CDR3 has 12 residues. Trimming removed 4 bases at V and 5 bases at J, with 8 bases between. Here the CDR3 reads CASSPTYTEAFF. For the CDR3, the DNA is TGTGCCAGCAGCCCAACTTATACTGAAGCTTTCTTT.

Here the CDR3 DNA reads TGTGCCAGCAGCTTACAGGTCTCTGAAGCTTTCTTT. Translation gives CASSLQVSEAFF. The chain has TRBV7-2 and TRBJ1-1, with D uncertain. The ends were cut back, 2 bases at V and 6 bases at J, with 7 bases in the middle. Per germline, CDR1 SGHTA and CDR2 FQGNSA. The CDR3 covers 12 residues.